One and the same sample provided the 27 T cell receptor beta chains below, sequenced in a study of T cell repertoires in cytomegalovirus infection. TCRdb itself ran the reads through MiXCR, one entry per CDR3 protein. The data show about 100,000 distinct CDR3 sequences, approximately 30% seen once. No cognate antigen is known for these TCRs. The source was CD8+ T cells from cultured PBMCs, collected from culture after CMV antigen stimulation. The receptors were sampled from a human donor in good health (CMV status not recorded). Some clones in this sample may be carry-over from other donors' samples.

This clonotype was seen only a few times. The chain recombines TRBV7-9 with TRBJ1-1, with 8 bases aligning to TRBD1. This CDR3 has 15 residues. V lost 6 bases and J lost 4; bases outside the gene matches: 10. Germline CDR1 is SEHNR and CDR2 is FQNEAQ (reference sequence). This chain's CDR3 is CASRPPLTGGTEAFF. The CDR3 nucleotides read TGTGCCAGCAGACCTCCCCTCACAGGGGGCACTGAAGCTTTCTTT. Supplemented by reference TRBV7-9 and TRBJ1-1, the full variable domain reads DTGVSQNPRHKITKRGQNVTFRCDPISEHNRLYWYRQTLGQGPEFLTYFQNEAQLEKSRLLSDRFSAERPKGSFSTLEIQRTEQGDSAMYLCASRPPLTGGTEAFFGQGTRLTVV.

J is TRBJ2-5 and V is TRBV2; D gene ambiguous. Germline CDR1 and CDR2: SNHLY and FYNNEI. With 5 bases removed from V and 1 base from J, the gap between germline ends came to 5 bases. The CDR3 consists of 12 residues. The DNA of the CDR3 is TGTGCCAGCAGTTATTTCCAAGAGACCCAGTACTTC. As protein: CASSYFQETQYF.

This clonotype has only a few counts. The rearrangement joins TRBV28 to TRBJ1-6; maybe TRBD1 (5 bases). Trimming pared 3 bases from V and 7 bases from J, leaving 13 bases between. Germline lookup yields CDR1 MDHEN and CDR2 SYDVKM. The CDR3 is made up of 15 amino acids. CDR3 in DNA: TGTGCCAGCAGTTTCGGCCGGGGCGAGAATTCACCCCTCCACTTT. Amino acid sequence: CASSFGRGENSPLHF.

The chain couples TRBV6-1 to TRBJ1-2; a possible D gene is TRBD1 (5 bases). The germline V gene encodes CDR1 MNHNS and CDR2 SASEGT. V lost 5 bases and J lost 0, with 10 bases in between. This CDR3 is built from 14 residues. CDR3 loop: CASSPDSPNYGYTF. Written as DNA, the CDR3 is TGTGCCAGCAGTCCTGACAGCCCTAACTATGGCTACACCTTC.

The rearrangement joins TRBV28 to TRBJ2-7, with 8 bases aligning to TRBD1. Per germline, CDR1 MDHEN and CDR2 SYDVKM. This CDR3 contains 14 residues. Unmatched junction bases numbered 6, after V lost 5 bases and J lost 3 bases. Here the CDR3 DNA reads TGTGCCAGCAGTCCGCGGACAGGGTTCTACGAGCAGTACTTC. The encoded protein is CASSPRTGFYEQYF.

CDR3 protein: CASSLTDKAWGGANVLTF. The CDR3, as DNA: TGTGCCAGCAGCCTGACAGATAAAGCTTGGGGTGGGGCCAACGTCCTGACTTTC. The chain carries TRBV7-8 and TRBJ2-6; weak D call: TRBD1 (5 bases). The CDR3 has 18 residues. From germline, CDR1 is SGHVS and CDR2 FQNEAQ. The ends were cut back, 5 bases at V and 3 bases at J, with 20 bases in the middle.

This rearrangement joins TRBV7-8 to TRBJ2-1, with 7 positions matching TRBD1. Germline CDR1 and CDR2: SGHVS and FQNEAQ. V trimming: 5 bases; J trimming: 0 bases; junction bases outside the gene matches: 13. This CDR3 region has 18 residues. The CDR3 nucleotides read TGTGCCAGCAGCATAATAGTGGGGGACAGAAGCTCCTACAATGAGCAGTTCTTC. This encodes CASSIIVGDRSSYNEQFF.

V is TRBV2 and J is TRBJ1-2; no clear D gene. In germline, CDR1 is SNHLY, CDR2 FYNNEI. The CDR3 is 15 amino acids. With 6 bases removed from V and 1 base from J, the gap between germline ends came to 15 bases. The CDR3 coding sequence is TGTGCCAGCAGCCCCGGGAGGGCGAATAACTATGGCTACACCTTC. Protein: CASSPGRANNYGYTF.

This clonotype was observed at least ten times. The chain is built from TRBV20-1 and TRBJ2-7, with TRBD2 matching over 10 bases. CDR1 is DFQATT and CDR2 is SNEGSKA in the germline V gene (reference sequence). The ends lost 3 bases at V and 6 bases at J; junction bases unmatched: 14. This CDR3 is built from 16 residues. CDR3 sequence: CSARDSSGGRPGEQYF. The CDR3 coding sequence is TGCAGTGCTAGGGACAGTAGCGGGGGGAGGCCTGGCGAGCAGTACTTC.

In its sample, this clonotype was seen a few times. A junction boundary mismatches the germline segment, possibly from a read error. The DNA of the CDR3 is TGTGCCAGCAACTTGATTGGGAACGCTGAAGCTTTCTTT. Amino acids: CASNLIGNAEAFF. The chain couples TRBV28 to TRBJ1-1; D gene unclear. Germline values: CDR1 MDHEN, CDR2 SYDVKM. CDR3 size: 13 residues. The whole variable domain, remainder taken from reference TRBV28 and TRBJ1-1, is DVKVTQSSRYLVKRTGEKVFLECVQDMDHENMFWYRQDPGLGLRLIYFSYDVKMKEKGDIPEGYSVSREKKERFSLILESASTNQTSMYLCASNLIGNAEAFFGQGTRLTVV.

As concerns this clonotype: This may stem from a read error, because a much larger clone lies one nucleotide away. This CDR3 is CASSRAGETQYF. CDR3 in DNA: TGTGCCAGCAGCCGGGCGGGGGAGACCCAGTACTTC. V is TRBV7-6 and J is TRBJ2-5, with D possibly TRBD2 on 6 matching bases. V lost 5 bases and J lost 5, with 9 bases in between. The germline gives CDR1 SGHVS, CDR2 FNYEAQ. The CDR3 is 12 amino acids. The whole variable domain, remainder taken from reference TRBV7-6 and TRBJ2-5, is GAGVSQSPRYKVTKRGQDVALRCDPISGHVSLYWYRQALGQGPEFLTYFNYEAQQDKSGLPNDRFSAERPEGSISTLTIQRTEQRDSAMYRCASSRAGETQYFGPGTRLLVL.

This clonotype was recorded a few times. The CDR3 spells CASSYWQMNTEAFF. DNA for the CDR3: TGTGCCAGCAGTTATTGGCAGATGAACACTGAAGCTTTCTTT. The rearrangement links TRBV6-6 to TRBJ1-1; D unclear. CDR1 is MNHNY and CDR2 is SVGAGI in the germline V gene (reference sequence). Trimming took 3 bases from V and 0 from J, leaving 8 bases between them. The length of the CDR3 is 14 residues.

This clonotype was picked up a small number of times. This chain connects TRBV2 to TRBJ2-2; D ambiguous. The V gene lost 3 bases and the J gene lost 0 bases, with 8 bases spanning the gap. Germline values: CDR1 SNHLY, CDR2 FYNNEI. The CDR3 sequence is 15 residues long. The CDR3 here is CASSDPTSNTGELFF. As DNA, the CDR3 is TGTGCCAGCAGTGACCCCACATCGAACACCGGGGAGCTGTTTTTT.

V gene TRBV4-1 combines with J gene TRBJ2-1; D is unresolved. Per germline, CDR1 MGHRA and CDR2 YSYEKL. The CDR3 covers 16 residues. The V end was cut by 0 bases, the J end by 2 bases, with 11 bases between. For the CDR3, the DNA is TGCGCCAGCAGCCAAGAGGGTTCCTACCCCTACAATGAGCAGTTCTTC. As protein: CASSQEGSYPYNEQFF.

As regards this clonotype: One junction end does not reproduce the germline sequence, and a read error may be involved. V is TRBV7-9 and J is TRBJ1-1, with 7 bases that match TRBD1. Per germline, CDR1 SEHNR and CDR2 FQNEAQ (reference sequence). This CDR3 has 15 amino acids. Here the CDR3 DNA reads TGTGCCAGCAGCGCCTACAGGGGCGTGAACACTGAAACTTTCTTT. Translation: CASSAYRGVNTETFF.

The rearrangement links TRBV11-1 to TRBJ2-7; D remains unclear. The CDR3 sequence is 13 residues long. V lost 3 bases to trimming and J lost 3 bases, with 9 bases between them. Germline V CDR1 and CDR2: SGHAT, FQDESV (reference sequence). The CDR3 DNA reads as TGTGCCAGCAGCTTTGTTAAGGGCTACGAGCAGTACTTC. This sequence encodes CASSFVKGYEQYF.

This clonotype occurred a few times. The chain combines TRBV20-1 with TRBJ2-4; 10 nucleotides align to TRBD1. The trim removed 1 base at V and 4 bases at J, leaving 1 base unmatched. The CDR3 contains 14 residues. CDR1 and CDR2 from the germline V gene are DFQATT and SNEGSKA (reference sequence). The CDR3 loop is CSARGDRGKNIQYF. In DNA, the CDR3 is TGCAGTGCTAGAGGGGACAGGGGTAAAAACATTCAGTACTTC.

The rearrangement uses TRBV19 and TRBJ2-7; D is possibly TRBD1 or TRBD2 (6 bases each). The germline V and J ends were trimmed by 5 bases and 0 bases, with 14 bases remaining between them. The CDR3 is 15 residues long. Looked up from germline, CDR1 is LNHDA and CDR2 is SQIVND (reference sequence). CDR3 sequence reads: CASSSPGAYSYEQYF. The CDR3 region has the DNA TGTGCCAGTAGTTCACCGGGGGCCTACTCCTACGAGCAGTACTTC.

This clonotype showed up many times. The J gene is TRBJ2-3, the V gene TRBV28, with D possibly TRBD2 on 6 matching bases. Germline lookup yields CDR1 MDHEN and CDR2 SYDVKM. CDR3 length equals 18 residues. Trimming stripped 5 bases from V and 2 bases from J, with 23 bases between. This chain's CDR3 is CASSPDPPGGEYTDTQYF. DNA of the CDR3: TGTGCCAGCAGTCCCGACCCCCCCGGGGGAGAATACACAGATACGCAGTATTTT.

In its sample, this clonotype was seen a few times. The rearrangement links TRBV5-5 to TRBJ2-3, with 9 bases lining up with TRBD1. The CDR3 runs to 14 residues. With V trimmed by 6 bases and J by 4 bases, 6 bases remained unmatched. Germline CDR1 reads SGHKS; CDR2 reads YYEKEE (reference sequence). CDR3 in amino acids: CASTPGQGSDTQYF. The DNA of the CDR3 is TGTGCCAGCACCCCGGGACAGGGTTCAGATACGCAGTATTTT. The full variable domain, rest sourced from reference TRBV5-5 and TRBJ2-3, is DAGVTQSPTHLIKTRGQQVTLRCSPISGHKSVSWYQQVLGQGPQFIFQYYEKEERGRGNFPDRFSARQFPNYSSELNVNALLLGDSALYLCASTPGQGSDTQYFGPGTRLTVL.

V is TRBV27 and J is TRBJ1-2; 8 bases line up with TRBD1. Germline-derived CDR1 and CDR2 are MNHEY and SMNVEV (reference sequence). V lost 7 bases, J lost 7 bases, and 8 bases stayed unmatched. This CDR3 contains 13 residues. The CDR3 reads CASKDRERGGYTF. In DNA form, the CDR3 reads TGTGCCAGCAAGGACAGGGAAAGAGGTGGCTACACCTTC.

Only one count was recorded for this clonotype. The chain is built from TRBV6-1 and TRBJ2-3, with TRBD1 matching over 7 bases. The CDR3 spans 18 residues. V shed 0 bases and J 2 bases; nucleotides not matched to a gene: 11. Germline lookup yields CDR1 MNHNS and CDR2 SASEGT. The DNA for the CDR3 is TGTGCCAGCAGTGAAGCGAGGCTTACAGGGGACCACACAGATACGCAGTATTTT. Translation gives CASSEARLTGDHTDTQYF.

The chain has TRBV7-9 and TRBJ2-5, with 13 bases fitting TRBD2. V was pared by 4 bases and J by 3 bases, with 5 bases of the junction left unmatched. The CDR3 spans 16 residues. Germline assignment: CDR1 SEHNR and CDR2 FQNEAQ (reference sequence). In DNA, the CDR3 is TGTGCCAGCAGCTCAACTAGCGGGGGGGATGAAGAGACCCAGTACTTC. This codes for CASSSTSGGDEETQYF.

V usage is TRBV2 and J usage is TRBJ1-1, with TRBD1 matching 7 bases. The germline V gene encodes CDR1 SNHLY and CDR2 FYNNEI. The J segment lost 0 bases and the V segment lost 6 bases, leaving 7 bases of the junction unmatched. The CDR3 is made up of 15 amino acids. This CDR3 is CASRGTAIMNTEAFF. As DNA, the CDR3 is TGTGCCAGCAGAGGGACAGCGATCATGAACACTGAAGCTTTCTTT.

This clonotype appeared a single time. The gene calls are TRBV7-2 and TRBJ1-6; no reliable D call. Germline CDR1 reads SGHTA; CDR2 reads FQGNSA. The CDR3 runs to 14 residues. V was clipped by 5 bases and J by 10 bases, with 15 bases between them. The DNA for the CDR3 is TGTGCCAGCAGCACGGGAGTCGGAGGGTCACCCCTCCACTTT. It codes for CASSTGVGGSPLHF.

This clonotype was counted ten times or more. V and J are TRBV7-3 and TRBJ2-5, with D perhaps matching TRBD2 (7 bases). CDR3 length equals 16 residues. V was cut by 5 bases and J by 5 bases, with 21 bases left in between. CDR1 and CDR2 (germline): SGHTA, FQGTGA. CDR3 nucleotide sequence: TGTGCCAGCAGCCCCGGAGTTCGGGGGGCTAGCGAGACCCAGTACTTC. It encodes CASSPGVRGASETQYF.

This clonotype was seen more than once but under ten times. The rearrangement joins TRBV7-9 to TRBJ2-7, with D tentatively TRBD2 (7 bases). CDR1 is SEHNR, CDR2 FQNEAQ, per germline (reference sequence). Trimming cost V 8 bases and J 7 bases, with 9 bases left between them. This CDR3 is 10 amino acids long. CDR3 nucleotide sequence: TGTGCCAGCGGGGGGGCGGAGCAGTACTTC. Residues: CASGGAEQYF.